This entry concerns a single T cell receptor (beta chain). The record originates from a study of control samples from healthy donors and cancer patients. Some clones are missing from TCRdb's copy, which holds only in-frame ones; the method was immunoSEQ multiplex PCR. The table lists 150,000 to 180,000 clones, just under 95% of them singletons. Per the germline V gene, CDR1 is MDHEN and CDR2 is SYDVKM. This CDR3 has 16 residues. The V gene end was trimmed by 6 bases and the J gene end by 3 bases; junction bases not matched to a gene: 12. The TCR sequence derives from a man in his forties or fifties in good health. V and J are TRBV28 and TRBJ2-3; TRBD1 aligns across 7 bases. Sequencing was performed on blood. CDR3 in amino acids: CASSYQGVGVTDTQYF. In DNA, the CDR3 is TGTGCCAGCAGCTACCAGGGGGTGGGCGTTACAGATACGCAGTATTTT.